This T cell receptor (beta chain) came from a study of shared clonotypes between healthy human individuals. The wider study: Three CD4 naive, three CD4 memory, two CD8 naive and one CD8 memory plate were used per donor.

Notes on the study in general: Clonotypes shared by all four donors outscored non-shared clonotypes in generation probability.

Sequencing was performed with immunoSEQ multiplex PCR; in TCRdb, only in-frame clones are kept and a portion is missing. Among fewer than 1.6 million clones listed, around 98.5% were seen once. About this clone itself: Antigen unknown.

Trimming pared 2 bases from V and 2 bases from J, leaving 15 bases between. Germline V gene lookup returns CDR1 SGHRS and CDR2 YFSETQ. The CDR3 spans 16 residues. This chain uses TRBV5-1 with TRBJ2-3; no clear D. The TCR sequence derives from a man aged 25-45 years in good health. Sequencing was done on a sample of naive CD4+ T cells sorted from blood. Regarding subset: CD45RA+ positively selected. The CDR3 loop reads CASSFRSRLNTDTQYF. The CDR3 nucleotides are TGCGCCAGCAGCTTTCGGTCTAGATTAAACACAGATACGCAGTATTTT.